This T cell receptor (beta chain) was sequenced in a study of CD4 T cells in relation to SARS-CoV-2 and coronaviruses (dated by TCRdb to the early 2020s). For context, the study as a whole: The ViraFEST assay cultured PBMCs with antigen for roughly 11 days, then sequenced TCR beta CDR3s to find antigen-specific clonal expansions. Using patient-derived lymphoblastoid cell lines, the shared crossreactive spike epitopes were mapped to their HLA restriction. Memory CD4+ T cell crossreactivity between SARS-CoV-2 and common cold coronavirus spike proteins was assessed at the TCR clonotype level in the study. A median age of about 36 years, with a range of about 20 to 75 years, was recorded for the full convalescent cohort of about a dozen patients. The approximately twelve convalescent patients included 8 males and 4 females; two subjects were Hispanic. Samples from three pre-COVID donors and the naive versus memory experiments were sequenced with the Adaptive Biotechnologies TCR-sequencing kit; other data were Illumina-based. A different, Illumina-based TCR-beta assay was used to sequence expansion assays from other donors in the study.

A note on this clone: The antigen it binds to is not known. Base qualities are not recorded, but no much larger clone differs from it by a single base.

The cysteine opens and the phenylalanine closes a CDR3 of 15 amino acids. Only CDR3 DNA remains: 45 bases, in frame from the first base. CDR1 and CDR2 are drawn from the germline V gene: MNHEY, SVGEGT. At the junction V is shortened by 4 bases and J by 6 bases, with 18 bases in between. What the research found in general, with its limitations: Because no donor provided both pre-pandemic and post-infection samples, tracing the source of pre-existing responses was limited. Because the crossreactivity analysis focused on spike protein, crossreactivity against other viral proteins was not assessed. Crossreactive clones showed significantly weaker SARS-CoV-2-driven expansion than monoreactive clones, consistent with antigenic imprinting. Memory CD4+ clonotypes crossrecognizing SARS-CoV-2 and at least one common cold coronavirus spike were found in around 65% of donors. Small numbers of patients and of tested TCRs limited the study. Sequencing naive versus memory cells indicated that the assay picks up memory recall responses, not primary responses primed during culture.

Naive and memory CD4+ T cells were separated from cryopreserved PBMCs by CD4 enrichment followed by EasySep naive CD4+ T cell enrichment. For about ten days, some 95,000 sorted naive or memory CD4+ T cells were cultured together with CEF peptides and T cell-depleted PBMCs at a 1:1 ratio. Triplicate replicate wells were generally used for each peptide culture condition. Ficoll-Paque PLUS gradient centrifugation was used to isolate PBMCs from either whole blood or leukapheresis product. PBMCs were either used fresh in the expansion assay or cryopreserved at -140 degrees C. The QIAamp Micro DNA Kit was used to extract genomic DNA from the CD4+ T cells. CEF-cultured naive and memory CD4+ T cell DNA received survey-level immunoSEQ TCR-beta sequencing. Per the original workflow: During preprocessing, nonproductive sequences were removed, as were CDR3s that did not start with C, did not end with F or W, or were shorter than 7 amino acids. Antigen-specific clonotypes were called with the MANAFEST web app on the basis of expansion relative to the reference and to other culture wells. A clone was considered positive if significant expansion relative to the reference culture was observed in 2 of 3 replicate wells at an FDR below 0.05. A further requirement for positive clones was significant expansion compared with all other tandem wells, along with an odds ratio above 5. Cultured and uncultured naive and memory CD4+ repertoires were searched for previously identified spike- and CEF-reactive CDR3s. CDR3 homology was quantified as pairwise Levenshtein distance, calculated with the stringdist R package after three terminal residues were trimmed from each end. TCRdb limited this immuneACCESS table to in-frame rearrangements with V and J called. A share of clones is missing; checked studies link under half to unresolved V genes, and the rest is unexplained. The V and J calls and clone size come from that table; D and trimming were worked out from the DNA. The sample table records 25,000 to 35,000 clones; about four fifths of these occur just once. The ten largest clones add up to nearly 3.5% of the sample.

The sample taken for sequencing was memory CD4+ T cells from PBMCs, cultured in vitro. The cell subset or site label of this sample denotes: memory (non-naive) CD4+ T cells. This receptor chain uses TRBV6-2 or TRBV6-3 and TRBJ1-2; TRBD1 is a possible D gene, resting on 6 matching bases. This clonotype originated in an adult with COVID-19. The DNA is as follows: TGTGCCAGCAGTTTCCCGGGGGCCCGGAGGAATGGCTACACCTTC. The translation is CASSFPGARRNGYTF.